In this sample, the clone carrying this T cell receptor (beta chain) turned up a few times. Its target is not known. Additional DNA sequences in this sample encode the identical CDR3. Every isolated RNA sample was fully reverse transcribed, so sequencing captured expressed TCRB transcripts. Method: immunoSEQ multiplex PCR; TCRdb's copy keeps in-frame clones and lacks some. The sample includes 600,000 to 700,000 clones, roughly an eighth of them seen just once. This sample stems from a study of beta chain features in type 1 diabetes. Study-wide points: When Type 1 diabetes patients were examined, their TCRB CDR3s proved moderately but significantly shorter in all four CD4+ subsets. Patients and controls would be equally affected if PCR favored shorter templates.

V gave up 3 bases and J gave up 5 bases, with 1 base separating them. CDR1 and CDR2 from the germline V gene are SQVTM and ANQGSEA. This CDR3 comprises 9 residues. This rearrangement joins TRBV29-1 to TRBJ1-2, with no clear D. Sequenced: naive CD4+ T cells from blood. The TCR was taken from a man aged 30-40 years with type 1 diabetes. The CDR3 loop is CSVEYGYTF. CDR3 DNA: TGCAGCGTTGAGTATGGCTACACCTTC.